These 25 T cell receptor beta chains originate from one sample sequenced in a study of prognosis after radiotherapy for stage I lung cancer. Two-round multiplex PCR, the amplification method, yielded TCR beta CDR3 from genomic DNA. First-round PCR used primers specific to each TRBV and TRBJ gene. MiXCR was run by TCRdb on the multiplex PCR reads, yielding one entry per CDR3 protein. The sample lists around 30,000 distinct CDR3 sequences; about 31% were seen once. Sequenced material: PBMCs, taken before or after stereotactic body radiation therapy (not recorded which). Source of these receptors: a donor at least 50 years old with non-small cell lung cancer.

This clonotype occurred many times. CDR3 region: CASSQTAQETQYF. For the CDR3, the DNA is TGTGCCAGCAGCCAGACAGCTCAAGAGACCCAGTACTTC. The chain combines TRBV3-1 with TRBJ2-5; possible D gene TRBD1, 5 bases. Germline lookup yields CDR1 LGHDT and CDR2 YNNKEL (reference sequence). The CDR3 contains 13 residues. The ends were cut back, 3 bases at V and 2 bases at J, with 7 bases in the middle.

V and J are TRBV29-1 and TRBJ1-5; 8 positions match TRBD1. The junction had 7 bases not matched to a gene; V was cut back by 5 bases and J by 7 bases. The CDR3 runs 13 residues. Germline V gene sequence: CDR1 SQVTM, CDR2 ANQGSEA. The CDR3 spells CSVCQGALQPQHF. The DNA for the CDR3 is TGCAGCGTTTGTCAGGGGGCCCTGCAGCCCCAGCATTTT.

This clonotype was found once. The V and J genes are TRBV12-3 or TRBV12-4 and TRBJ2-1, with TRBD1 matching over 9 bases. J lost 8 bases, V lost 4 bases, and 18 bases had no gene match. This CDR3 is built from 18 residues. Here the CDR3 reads CASSSIRWGGQGVYEQFF. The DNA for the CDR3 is TGTGCCAGCAGTTCCATCAGGTGGGGGGGACAGGGTGTATATGAGCAGTTCTTC.

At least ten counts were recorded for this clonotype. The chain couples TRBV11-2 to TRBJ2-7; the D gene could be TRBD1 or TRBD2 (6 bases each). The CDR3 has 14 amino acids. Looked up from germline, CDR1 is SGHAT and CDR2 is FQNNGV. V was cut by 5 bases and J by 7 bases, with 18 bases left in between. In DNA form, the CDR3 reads TGTGCCAGCAGCGTGAGCACGGGGGCTGGGGAGCAGTACTTC. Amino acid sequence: CASSVSTGAGEQYF.

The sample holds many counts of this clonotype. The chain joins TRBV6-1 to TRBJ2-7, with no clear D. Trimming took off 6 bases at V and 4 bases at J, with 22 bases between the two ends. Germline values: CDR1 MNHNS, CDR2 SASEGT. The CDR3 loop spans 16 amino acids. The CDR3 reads CASRSQTSKDNYEQYF. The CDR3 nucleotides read TGTGCCAGCAGGAGTCAGACTTCCAAGGATAATTACGAGCAGTACTTC.

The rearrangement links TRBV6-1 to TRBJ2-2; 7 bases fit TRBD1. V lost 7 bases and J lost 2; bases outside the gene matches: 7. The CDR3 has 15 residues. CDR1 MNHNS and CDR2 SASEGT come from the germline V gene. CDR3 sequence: CASILGQVNTGELFF. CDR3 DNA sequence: TGTGCCAGCATACTCGGACAGGTCAACACCGGGGAGCTGTTTTTT.

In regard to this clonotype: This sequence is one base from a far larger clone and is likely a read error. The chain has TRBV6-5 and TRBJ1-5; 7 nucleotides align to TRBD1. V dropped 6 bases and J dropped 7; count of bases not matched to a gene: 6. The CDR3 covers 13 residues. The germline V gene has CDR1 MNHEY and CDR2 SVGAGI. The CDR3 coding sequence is TGTGCCAGCAGCTTTGACAGGGACCAGCCCCAGCATTTT. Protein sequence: CASSFDRDQPQHF.

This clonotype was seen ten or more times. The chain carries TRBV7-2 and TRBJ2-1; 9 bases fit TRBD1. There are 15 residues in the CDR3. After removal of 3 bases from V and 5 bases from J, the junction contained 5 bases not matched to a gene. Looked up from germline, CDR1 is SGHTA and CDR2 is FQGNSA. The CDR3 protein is CASSFWDRDHNEQFF. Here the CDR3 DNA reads TGTGCCAGCAGCTTTTGGGACAGGGACCACAATGAGCAGTTCTTC.

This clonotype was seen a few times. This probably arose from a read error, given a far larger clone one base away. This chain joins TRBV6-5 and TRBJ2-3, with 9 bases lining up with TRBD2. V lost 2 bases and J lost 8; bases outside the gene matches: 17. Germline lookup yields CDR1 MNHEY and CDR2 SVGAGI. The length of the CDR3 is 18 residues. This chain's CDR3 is CASSYQWVAGGRRGTQYF. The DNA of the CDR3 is TGTGCCAGCAGTTACCAATGGGTGGCGGGGGGGCGACGGGGTACGCAGTATTTT.

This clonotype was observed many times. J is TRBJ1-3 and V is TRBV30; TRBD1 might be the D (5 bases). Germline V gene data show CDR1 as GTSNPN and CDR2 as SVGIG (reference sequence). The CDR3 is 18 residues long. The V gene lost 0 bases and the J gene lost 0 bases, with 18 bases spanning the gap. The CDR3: CAWSVWSGGPLSGNTIYF. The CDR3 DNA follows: TGTGCCTGGAGTGTTTGGTCGGGGGGTCCTCTCTCTGGAAACACCATATATTTT. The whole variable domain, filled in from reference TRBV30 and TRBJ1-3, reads SQTIHQWPATLVQPVGSPLSLECTVEGTSNPNLYWYRQAAGRGLQLLFYSVGIGQISSEVPQNLSASRPQDRQFILSSKKLLLSDSGFYLCAWSVWSGGPLSGNTIYFGEGSWLTVV.

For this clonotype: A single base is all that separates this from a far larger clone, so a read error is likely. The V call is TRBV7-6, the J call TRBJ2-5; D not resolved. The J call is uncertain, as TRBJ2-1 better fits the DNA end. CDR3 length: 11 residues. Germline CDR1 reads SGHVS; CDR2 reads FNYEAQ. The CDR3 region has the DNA TGTTCCAGCAGCTTGAACAATGAGCAGTTCTTC. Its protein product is CSSSLNNEQFF.

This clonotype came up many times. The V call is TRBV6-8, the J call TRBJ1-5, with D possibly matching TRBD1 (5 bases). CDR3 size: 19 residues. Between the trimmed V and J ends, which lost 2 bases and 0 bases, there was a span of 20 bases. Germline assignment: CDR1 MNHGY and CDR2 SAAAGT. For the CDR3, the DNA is TGTGCCAGCAGTTACGGGCCGAGACCGGGACGGAATAGCAATCAGCCCCAGCATTTT. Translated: CASSYGPRPGRNSNQPQHF.

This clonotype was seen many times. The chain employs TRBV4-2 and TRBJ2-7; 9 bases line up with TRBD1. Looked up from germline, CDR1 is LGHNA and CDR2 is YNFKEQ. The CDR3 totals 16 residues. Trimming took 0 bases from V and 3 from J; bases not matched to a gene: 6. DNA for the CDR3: TGTGCCAGCAGCCAAGATTTAACAGGGGGCTACTACGAGCAGTACTTC. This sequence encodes CASSQDLTGGYYEQYF.

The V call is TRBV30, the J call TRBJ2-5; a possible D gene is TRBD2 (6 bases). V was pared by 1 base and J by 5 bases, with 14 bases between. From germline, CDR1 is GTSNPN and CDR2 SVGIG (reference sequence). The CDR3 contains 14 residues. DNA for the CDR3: TGTGCCTGGAGTGCCGGCCTAGCGTGGGAGACCCAGTACTTC. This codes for CAWSAGLAWETQYF.

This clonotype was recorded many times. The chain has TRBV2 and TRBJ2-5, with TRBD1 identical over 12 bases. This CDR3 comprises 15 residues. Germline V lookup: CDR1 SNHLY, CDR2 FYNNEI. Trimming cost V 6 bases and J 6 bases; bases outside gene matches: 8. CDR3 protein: CASRGGDRGLKTQYF. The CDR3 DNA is TGTGCCAGCAGGGGCGGGGACAGGGGGCTTAAGACCCAGTACTTC.

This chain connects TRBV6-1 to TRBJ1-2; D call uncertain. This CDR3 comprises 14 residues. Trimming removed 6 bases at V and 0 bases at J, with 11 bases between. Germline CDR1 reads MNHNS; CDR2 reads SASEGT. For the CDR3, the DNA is TGTGCCAGCAGAGAACAGCTTTCTAACTATGGCTACACCTTC. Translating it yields CASREQLSNYGYTF.

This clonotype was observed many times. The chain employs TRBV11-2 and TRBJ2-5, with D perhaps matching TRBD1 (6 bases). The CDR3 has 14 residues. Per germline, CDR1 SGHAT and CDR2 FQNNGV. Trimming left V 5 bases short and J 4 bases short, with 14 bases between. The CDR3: CASSPGQLRETQYF. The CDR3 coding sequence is TGTGCCAGCAGCCCCGGACAGTTAAGAGAGACCCAGTACTTC.

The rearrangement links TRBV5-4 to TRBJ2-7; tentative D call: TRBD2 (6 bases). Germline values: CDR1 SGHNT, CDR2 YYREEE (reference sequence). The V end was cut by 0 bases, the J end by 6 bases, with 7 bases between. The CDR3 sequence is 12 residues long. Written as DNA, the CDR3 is TGTGCCAGCAGCTTGGGGCGGGGCGAGCAGTACTTC. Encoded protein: CASSLGRGEQYF.

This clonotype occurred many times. Here the CDR3 DNA reads TGTGCCAGTAATGATGCGTCGGGGTTAGCCAAAAACATTCAGTACTTC. Encoded protein: CASNDASGLAKNIQYF. J is TRBJ2-4 and V is TRBV19, with TRBD2 as a possible D gene (5 bases). Trimming pared 7 bases from V and 0 bases from J, leaving 16 bases between. The germline V gene has CDR1 LNHDA and CDR2 SQIVND (reference sequence). The CDR3 loop spans 16 amino acids.

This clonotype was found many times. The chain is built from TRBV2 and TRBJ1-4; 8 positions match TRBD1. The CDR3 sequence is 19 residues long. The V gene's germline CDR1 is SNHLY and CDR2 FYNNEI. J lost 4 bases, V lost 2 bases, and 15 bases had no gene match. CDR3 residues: CASSEFWTGKVSGNEKLFF. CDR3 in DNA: TGTGCCAGCAGTGAATTCTGGACAGGGAAGGTATCTGGTAATGAAAAACTGTTTTTT.

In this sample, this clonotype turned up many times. The CDR3 reads CASSGSGDSGGYTF. The DNA for the CDR3 is TGTGCCAGCAGTGGATCAGGGGATTCGGGTGGCTACACCTTC. The chain employs TRBV6-1 and TRBJ1-2; D is perhaps TRBD1 (6 bases). The CDR3 is 14 residues long. Germline lookup yields CDR1 MNHNS and CDR2 SASEGT. V lost 4 bases to trimming and J lost 7 bases, with 16 bases between them.

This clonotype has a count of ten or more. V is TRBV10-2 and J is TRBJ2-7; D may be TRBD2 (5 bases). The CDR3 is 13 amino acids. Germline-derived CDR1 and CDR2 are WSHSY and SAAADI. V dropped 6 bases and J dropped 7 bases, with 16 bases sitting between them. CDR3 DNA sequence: TGCGCCAGCAGAGGCCAAGCGGTGGGGGAGCAGTACTTC. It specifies CASRGQAVGEQYF.

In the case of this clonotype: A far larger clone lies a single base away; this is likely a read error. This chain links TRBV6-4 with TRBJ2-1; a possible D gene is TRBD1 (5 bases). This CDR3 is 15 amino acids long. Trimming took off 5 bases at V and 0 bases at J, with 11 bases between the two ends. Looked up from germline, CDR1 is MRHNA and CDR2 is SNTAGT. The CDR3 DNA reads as TGTGCCAGCAGTTACACGGACATCTCCTACAATGAGCAGTTCTTC. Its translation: CASSYTDISYNEQFF.

CDR3 sequence reads: CASSLFGPTYEQYF. CDR3 sequence (DNA): TGTGCCAGCAGTTTGTTTGGGCCTACCTACGAGCAGTACTTC. This sequence joins TRBV27 and TRBJ2-7; D is undetermined. Germline loops: CDR1 MNHEY, CDR2 SMNVEV (reference sequence). V was cut by 3 bases and J by 2 bases, with 11 bases left in between. The CDR3 consists of 14 residues.

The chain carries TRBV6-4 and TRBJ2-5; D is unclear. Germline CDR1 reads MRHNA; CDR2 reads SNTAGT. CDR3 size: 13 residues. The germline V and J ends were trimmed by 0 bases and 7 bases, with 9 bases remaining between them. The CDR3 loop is CASSDSIGATQYF. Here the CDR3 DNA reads TGTGCCAGCAGTGACTCGATCGGTGCGACCCAGTACTTC.